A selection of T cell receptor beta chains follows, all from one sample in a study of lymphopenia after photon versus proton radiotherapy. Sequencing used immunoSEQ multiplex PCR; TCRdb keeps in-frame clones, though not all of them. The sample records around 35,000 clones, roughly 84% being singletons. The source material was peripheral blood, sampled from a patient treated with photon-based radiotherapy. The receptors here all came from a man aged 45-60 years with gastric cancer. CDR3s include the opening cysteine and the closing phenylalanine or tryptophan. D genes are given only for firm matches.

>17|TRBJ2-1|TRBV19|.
CASSISSFGASRNEQFF
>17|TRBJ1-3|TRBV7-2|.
CASSLAWTARSGNTIYF
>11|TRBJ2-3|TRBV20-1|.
CSVTHTDTQYF
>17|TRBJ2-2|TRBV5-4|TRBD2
CASSSPPGLAGAGELFF
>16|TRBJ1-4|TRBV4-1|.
CASSQDWRRANEKLFF
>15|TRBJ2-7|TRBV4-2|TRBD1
CASSQRGQGPHEQYF
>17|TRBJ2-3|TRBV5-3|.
CARSVESGGPNTDTQYF
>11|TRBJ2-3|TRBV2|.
CASRGTDTQYF
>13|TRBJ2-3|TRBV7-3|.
CASSLWTADTQYF
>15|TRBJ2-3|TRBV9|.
CASSPRASSTDTQYF
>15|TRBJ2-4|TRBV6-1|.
CASIKDLLPKNIQYF
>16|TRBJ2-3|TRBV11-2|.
CASRPPGLSFTDTQYF
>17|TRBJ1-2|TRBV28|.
CASNPTGGGIANYGYTF
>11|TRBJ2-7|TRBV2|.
CASSAISEQYF
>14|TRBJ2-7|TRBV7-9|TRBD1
CASSYRDRGNEQYF
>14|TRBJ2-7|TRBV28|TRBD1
CASSSGTVSYEQYF
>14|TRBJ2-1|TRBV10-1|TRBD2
CASRPAGGPGEQFF
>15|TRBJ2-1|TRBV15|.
CATSRAPGVRDEQFF
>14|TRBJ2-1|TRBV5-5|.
CASSLHRASHEQFF